The rows below give T cell receptor beta chains drawn from one sample of a study of T cells after yellow fever vaccination. TCRdb re-derived calls from the 5' RACE reads in MiXCR, one entry per CDR3 protein. This sample yields about 300,000 distinct CDR3 sequences, of which 6.8% are seen a single time; 18% belongs to the top ten. Specimen: PBMCs, collected about 41 days after the first yellow fever vaccination. The source of these receptors is a man between 18 and 35 years old who received the YFV17D yellow fever vaccine. Both conserved end residues are part of each CDR3. A D gene is named only where the DNA matches it firmly. Size values are once, few and many counts, or a class for expanded clones, and some rows have none.

CATTENRNTGELFF	TGTGCCACCACCGAGAACCGGAACACCGGGGAGCTGTTTTTT	NA	TRBV24-1	TRBJ2-2	NA
CASSFADPNSPLHF	TGTGCCAGCAGTTTTGCGGATCCGAATTCACCCCTCCACTTT	NA	TRBV12-3/TRBV12-4	TRBJ1-6	few
CASSPTAGAGAGELFF	TGCGCCAGCAGCCCCACTGCCGGGGCGGGGGCCGGGGAGCTGTTTTTT	TRBD2	TRBV5-1	TRBJ2-2	few
CASSFGLALREQYF	TGTGCCAGCAGCTTCGGACTAGCGCTGCGCGAGCAGTACTTC	TRBD2	TRBV7-2	TRBJ2-7	few
CASSLAGEAKNIQYF	TGTGCCAGCAGCCTAGCGGGGGAAGCCAAAAACATTCAGTACTTC	TRBD2	TRBV4-2	TRBJ2-4	many
CASSFGGGAGETQYF	TGTGCCAGCAGCTTTGGCGGGGGGGCCGGAGAGACCCAGTACTTC	TRBD2	TRBV7-2	TRBJ2-5	many
CASLGGDTEAFF	TGTGCCAGCCTGGGGGGGGACACTGAAGCTTTCTTT	NA	TRBV6-6	TRBJ1-1	NA
CAISESVGAGETQYF	TGTGCCATCAGTGAGTCAGTGGGGGCCGGGGAGACCCAGTACTTC	NA	TRBV10-3	TRBJ2-5	NA
CASSGLAGGSEQFF	TGTGCCAGCAGCGGACTAGCGGGGGGCAGTGAGCAGTTCTTC	TRBD2	TRBV2	TRBJ2-1	many
CASSRGYGNTIYF	TGTGCCAGCAGTAGGGGGTACGGAAACACCATATATTTT	NA	TRBV6-1	TRBJ1-3	NA
CSARTGGSGNSPLHF	TGCAGTGCTAGGACAGGGGGCAGCGGGAATTCACCCCTCCACTTT	TRBD1	TRBV20-1	TRBJ1-6	many
CASSQMTDQPQHF	TGTGCCAGCAGCCAGATGACAGATCAGCCCCAGCATTTT	NA	TRBV3-1	TRBJ1-5	NA
CASGEIGEQFF	TGTGCTAGTGGAGAAATAGGTGAGCAGTTCTTC	NA	TRBV12-5	TRBJ2-1	few
CASSSGRTTDTQYF	TGTGCCAGCAGTAGCGGGAGGACCACAGATACGCAGTATTTT	TRBD2	TRBV25-1	TRBJ2-3	NA
CSARILETQYF	TGCAGTGCTAGAATTCTGGAGACCCAGTACTTC	NA	TRBV20-1	TRBJ2-5	NA
CASSPTPNRAGELFF	TGCGCCAGCAGCCCCACCCCCAACAGGGCCGGGGAGCTGTTTTTT	NA	TRBV5-1	TRBJ2-2	few
CASSETIVNEQFF	TGCGCCAGCAGCGAAACAATAGTCAATGAGCAGTTCTTC	NA	TRBV4-3	TRBJ2-1	NA
CASSFGTRQETQYF	TGTGCCAGCAGCTTCGGGACACGACAAGAGACCCAGTACTTC	NA	TRBV7-9	TRBJ2-5	NA
CASSSRHSTNQPQHF	TGTGCCAGCAGTTCCCGACATAGTACAAATCAGCCCCAGCATTTT	NA	TRBV28	TRBJ1-5	few
CASSQESIREAGNSPLHF	TGTGCCAGCAGCCAAGAATCGATTAGGGAAGCGGGGAATTCACCCCTCCACTTT	NA	TRBV4-2	TRBJ1-6	NA
CASSGGTNQETQYF	TGTGCCAGCAGTGGCGGGACTAACCAAGAGACCCAGTACTTC	TRBD2	TRBV6-2/TRBV6-3	TRBJ2-5	few
CASSLGGGNNEQFF	TGTGCCAGCAGCTTAGGCGGGGGGAACAATGAGCAGTTCTTC	TRBD2	TRBV7-9	TRBJ2-1	NA
CARSAGSGETQHF	TGTGCCAGATCAGCGGGTTCGGGGGAGACCCAGCACTTC	NA	TRBV6-1	TRBJ2-5	NA
CSARLPGQAGEHF	TGCAGTGCTAGATTACCGGGACAGGCAGGGGAGCATTTT	TRBD1	TRBV20-1	TRBJ1-5	NA
CASSTAGTGFTDTQYF	TGTGCCAGCAGCACAGCCGGGACAGGGTTCACAGATACGCAGTATTTT	TRBD1	TRBV7-6	TRBJ2-3	few
CASSQGVGGVGELFF	TGTGCCAGCAGCCAAGGTGTCGGGGGCGTCGGGGAGCTGTTTTTT	NA	TRBV7-9	TRBJ2-2	NA
CSVKVGDTEAFF	TGCAGTGTTAAAGTGGGGGACACTGAAGCTTTCTTT	NA	TRBV20-1	TRBJ1-1	NA
CSAGQGGETQYF	TGCAGTGCAGGACAGGGTGGGGAGACCCAGTACTTC	TRBD1	TRBV20-1	TRBJ2-5	many
CASSATSYNEQFF	TGTGCCAGTAGTGCTACTAGCTACAATGAGCAGTTCTTC	NA	TRBV19	TRBJ2-1	few
CASSQLVGEPTDTQYF	TGTGCCAGCAGCCAACTAGTCGGGGAGCCCACAGATACGCAGTATTTT	NA	TRBV3-1	TRBJ2-3	NA
CAISEGGNEKLFF	TGTGCCATCAGTGAAGGGGGAAATGAAAAACTGTTTTTT	NA	TRBV10-3	TRBJ1-4	many
CASSLERFYEQFF	TGTGCCAGCAGCTTAGAGAGGTTTTATGAGCAGTTCTTC	NA	TRBV7-2	TRBJ2-1	many
CASSPKTSSGGARSYEQYF	TGTGCCAGCAGCCCAAAGACCTCTAGCGGGGGGGCCCGGTCCTACGAGCAGTACTTC	TRBD2	TRBV13	TRBJ2-7	medium-sized
CASSLEASGGQFF	TGCGCCAGCAGCTTGGAAGCTAGCGGGGGCCAGTTCTTC	TRBD2	TRBV5-1	TRBJ2-1	many
CASSPRVLSYNEQFF	TGCGCCAGCAGCCCCCGGGTATTGTCCTACAATGAGCAGTTCTTC	NA	TRBV4-3	TRBJ2-1	NA
CSVRVQGFNTEAFF	TGCAGCGTGAGAGTACAGGGATTTAACACTGAAGCTTTCTTT	NA	TRBV29-1	TRBJ1-1	NA